These 27 T cell receptor beta chains originate from one sample sequenced in a study of T cell clonality in common variable immunodeficiency. Sequencing was performed with immunoSEQ multiplex PCR; in TCRdb, only in-frame clones are kept and a portion is missing. The sample shows around 40,000 clones, none of them appearing just once. Source material: peripheral blood mononuclear cells. Receptors were obtained from a person aged 18 to 69 in good health.

In this sample, this clone turned up many times. The missing CDR3 end, 3 residues past where the read stops, is filled in from the germline J gene. The gene calls are TRBV4-1 and TRBJ1-1; D is undetermined. V dropped 3 bases and J dropped 4 bases, with 15 bases sitting between them. There are 15 residues in the CDR3. Germline CDR1 MGHRA, CDR2 YSYEKL. CDR3 loop: CASSQVELAGTEAFF. CDR3 bases read: TGCGCCAGCAGCCAGGTGGAACTGGCGGGCACTGAA.

This clone was counted ten times or more. The CDR3 end is not reached by the read, which stops 3 residues before it; the germline J gene fills it in. The chain joins TRBV7-8 to TRBJ1-1; tentatively, D is TRBD1 (5 bases). The CDR3 runs 16 residues. Germline V CDR1 and CDR2: SGHVS, FQNEAQ. Trimming shortened V by 1 base and J by 0 bases, and 12 bases separated the two germline ends. CDR3 region: CASSLDRGTMNTEAFF. The CDR3 bases that were read are TGTGCCAGCAGCTTAGACCGGGGGACGATGAACACTGAA. Full variable domain (rest looked up from reference TRBV7-8 and TRBJ1-1): GAGVSQSPRYKVAKRGQDVALRCDPISGHVSLFWYQQALGQGPEFLTYFQNEAQLDKSGLPSDRFFAERPEGSVSTLKIQRTQQEDSAVYLCASSLDRGTMNTEAFFGQGTRLTVV.

This clone has at least ten counts. The CDR3 end falls 3 residues outside the read, so it is completed with the germline J gene. V gene TRBV6-1 combines with J gene TRBJ2-7; 7 nucleotides line up with TRBD2. CDR1 is MNHNS, CDR2 SASEGT, per germline. This CDR3 region has 15 residues. The ends lost 0 bases at V and 5 bases at J; junction bases unmatched: 7. CDR3 sequence: CASSEAGGVLDEQYF. The part of the CDR3 DNA that was read is TGTGCCAGCAGTGAAGCGGGAGGGGTCCTCGACGAG.

The sample holds many counts of this clone. The CDR3 is cut off 3 residues early in the read; its end comes from the germline J gene. J is TRBJ2-1 and V is TRBV30, with D perhaps given as TRBD1 or TRBD2 (5 bases each). V lost 4 bases and J 7 bases, leaving 11 bases between the germline ends. The length of the CDR3 is 12 residues. Germline CDR1 and CDR2: GTSNPN and SVGIG (reference sequence). The CDR3 here is CAWTREGNEQFF. CDR3 DNA (partial): TGTGCCTGGACCCGCGAGGGGAATGAG.

The table lists this clone with many counts. The read falls 3 residues short of the CDR3 end, and the missing part is taken from the germline J gene. The V call is TRBV9, the J call TRBJ2-5; D ambiguous. The CDR3 loop spans 15 amino acids. V was clipped by 0 bases and J by 5 bases, with 14 bases between them. The V gene's germline CDR1 is SGDLS and CDR2 YYNGEE. CDR3 loop: CASSVEGKTAETQYF. The part of the CDR3 DNA that was read is TGTGCCAGCAGCGTAGAGGGTAAGACCGCGGAGACC.

There are many counts of this clone. The CDR3 is cut off 3 residues early in the read; its end comes from the germline J gene. V is TRBV14 and J is TRBJ1-1, with 8 bases fitting TRBD1. The CDR3 is 12 amino acids. CDR1 and CDR2 from the germline V gene are SGHDN and FVKESK. The CDR3 sequence is CASSEQGGRAFF. CDR3 bases read: TGTGCCAGCAGCGAACAGGGGGGGAGG.

A note on this clone: The read stops 3 residues short of the end of the CDR3; the missing end is completed from the germline J gene. Other DNA sequences in this specimen translate into the identical CDR3. The genes are TRBV5-1 and TRBJ2-3; 11 bases fit TRBD2. With V trimmed by 4 bases and J by 2 bases, 6 bases remained unmatched. CDR3 size: 16 residues. CDR1 SGHRS and CDR2 YFSETQ come from the germline V gene. CDR3 loop: CASSPLAGGSTDTQYF. CDR3 bases read: TGCGCCAGCAGCCCATTAGCGGGAGGGTCCACAGATACG. Based on the CDR3 plus reference TRBV5-1 and TRBJ2-3, the full variable domain is KAGVTQTPRYLIKTRGQQVTLSCSPISGHRSVSWYQQTPGQGLQFLFEYFSETQRNKGNFPGRFSGRQFSNSRSEMNVSTLELGDSALYLCASSPLAGGSTDTQYFGPGTRLTVL.

With regard to this clone: The observed sequence ends 3 residues before the CDR3 terminus, with the missing tail filled in from the germline J gene. The chain recombines TRBV10-3 with TRBJ1-6, with D possibly matching TRBD1 (6 bases). This CDR3 region has 15 residues. Trimming removed 5 bases from V and 10 bases from J, with 18 bases in between. Germline CDR1 ENHRY, CDR2 SYGVKD. The CDR3 spells CAISRFQGLGSPLHF. The sequenced CDR3 bases are TGTGCCATCAGTCGATTCCAGGGGCTAGGATCACCC.

The sample holds many counts of this clone. The read terminates 3 residues before the CDR3 end, so the remaining end is supplied by the germline J gene. The chain employs TRBV5-4 and TRBJ2-5; no clear D gene. Trimming cost V 4 bases and J 2 bases, with 3 bases left between them. Per germline, CDR1 SGHNT and CDR2 YYREEE (reference sequence). The CDR3 spans 11 residues. The CDR3 reads CASSLQETQYF. The DNA read from the CDR3 is TGTGCCAGCAGCCTACAAGAGACC.

This clone was detected ten times or more. The CDR3 goes on 3 residues after the read ends, and that part is filled in from the germline J gene. The chain has TRBV19 and TRBJ1-1; the match to TRBD1 covers 7 bases. The V and J ends lost 3 bases and 6 bases, in that order; junction bases with no gene match: 4. From germline, CDR1 is LNHDA and CDR2 SQIVND (reference sequence). The CDR3 runs to 13 residues. The CDR3 sequence: CASSIDRASEAFF. The sequenced part of the CDR3 DNA is TGTGCCAGTAGTATCGACAGGGCATCTGAA. Variable domain in full (rest from reference TRBV19 and TRBJ1-1): DGGITQSPKYLFRKEGQNVTLSCEQNLNHDAMYWYRQDPGQGLRLIYYSQIVNDFQKGDIAEGYSVSREKKESFPLTVTSAQKNPTAFYLCASSIDRASEAFFGQGTRLTVV.

This clone was picked up many times. The sequence runs out 3 residues before the end of the CDR3; the remainder is reconstructed from the germline J gene. The V call is TRBV7-2, the J call TRBJ2-7; D might be TRBD1 (6 bases). The CDR3 loop spans 13 amino acids. Between the trimmed V and J ends, which lost 4 bases and 3 bases, there was a span of 10 bases. Germline V gene sequence: CDR1 SGHTA, CDR2 FQGNSA. CDR3 protein: CASSSRTVYEQYF. The sequenced CDR3 bases are TGTGCCAGCAGCTCTCGGACAGTCTACGAG.

This clone was picked up many times. The read finishes 3 residues shy of the CDR3 end, and the germline J gene is used to complete it. The chain combines TRBV20-1 with TRBJ1-6; no reliable D call. Trimming took off 4 bases at V and 6 bases at J, with 19 bases between the two ends. The V gene's germline CDR1 is DFQATT and CDR2 SNEGSKA (reference sequence). The CDR3 has 16 amino acids. CDR3 DNA, as far as it was read: TGCAGTGCTACCGGGGATGGCCGGCGGGGTAATTCACCC. This sequence encodes CSATGDGRRGNSP. The full CDR3 reads CSATGDGRRGNSPLHF.

Many counts were recorded for this clone. The read is 3 residues too short to cover the CDR3 end, so that end is filled in from the germline J gene. V is TRBV7-2 and J is TRBJ2-3; 8 bases line up with TRBD2. CDR3 size: 14 residues. CDR1 SGHTA and CDR2 FQGNSA come from the germline V gene. Trimming cost V 1 base and J 5 bases; bases outside gene matches: 2. The CDR3 reads CASSLERGKDTQYF. Incomplete CDR3 DNA: TGTGCCAGCAGCTTAGAGCGGGGGAAAGATACG.

Ten or more counts support this clone. The read terminates 3 residues before the CDR3 end, so the remaining end is supplied by the germline J gene. V usage is TRBV6-1 and J usage is TRBJ2-3; D possibly corresponds to TRBD2 (5 bases). In germline, CDR1 is MNHNS, CDR2 SASEGT. Trimming took 2 bases from V and 4 from J, leaving 10 bases between them. This CDR3 has 14 residues. This CDR3 is CASSERGIADTQYF. The DNA read from the CDR3 is TGTGCCAGCAGTGAACGGGGTATCGCAGATACG.

In this sample, this clone turned up many times. The CDR3 extends 3 residues past the end of the read, so its final part is completed from the germline J gene. This rearrangement joins TRBV5-1 to TRBJ2-3; 13 bases line up with TRBD2. This CDR3 spans 16 amino acids. V was pared by 3 bases and J by 5 bases, with 6 bases of the junction left unmatched. Germline-derived CDR1 and CDR2 are SGHRS and YFSETQ. The sequenced part of the CDR3 DNA is TGCGCCAGCAGCTCAACTAGCGGGGGGGCAATAGATACG. As protein: CASSSTSGGAIDT. The CDR3 in its entirety is CASSSTSGGAIDTQYF.

This clone was detected many times. The read ends 3 residues early relative to the CDR3; the germline J gene fills the gap. The gene calls are TRBV2 and TRBJ1-2; D is unresolved. The CDR3 runs to 13 residues. Deletions cut 7 bases from V and 4 bases from J, with 13 bases between. The V gene's germline CDR1 is SNHLY and CDR2 FYNNEI. CDR3 DNA (partial): TGTGCCAGCACCCAACCCCCCAGCTATGGC. This translates into CASTQPPSYG. The whole CDR3 protein reads CASTQPPSYGYTF.

This clone was observed a few times. Read sequence stops 3 residues before the CDR3 end, and the germline J gene provides the missing end. The chain carries TRBV20-1 and TRBJ2-1; 12 bases line up with TRBD2. V shed 5 bases, J shed 8 bases, and the junction held 7 bases outside the gene matches. This CDR3 has 14 residues. Germline V gene lookup returns CDR1 DFQATT and CDR2 SNEGSKA (reference sequence). The CDR3 loop is CSAQTSGGSHEQFF. CDR3 DNA, as far as it was read: TGCAGTGCTCAAACTAGCGGGGGGTCCCATGAG.

There are many counts of this clone. The read terminates 3 residues before the CDR3 end, so the remaining end is supplied by the germline J gene. The chain has TRBV10-3 and TRBJ1-1, with TRBD1 identical over 10 bases. There are 14 residues in the CDR3. Trimming took 5 bases from V and 2 from J; bases not matched to a gene: 2. The germline V gene has CDR1 ENHRY and CDR2 SYGVKD. CDR3 protein: CAISLTGGNTEAFF. Partial CDR3 DNA: TGTGCCATCAGTTTGACAGGGGGCAACACTGAA.

This clone came up many times. The sequence runs out 3 residues before the end of the CDR3; the remainder is reconstructed from the germline J gene. J is TRBJ2-6 and V is TRBV5-4; the match to TRBD1 covers 7 bases. The CDR3 has 14 residues. V lost 4 bases and J lost 9; bases outside the gene matches: 7. Germline values: CDR1 SGHNT, CDR2 YYREEE (reference sequence). The covered CDR3 bases are TGTGCCAGCAGCCCATCCGGGACAGTCAACGTC. Its translation is CASSPSGTVNV. The full CDR3 is CASSPSGTVNVLTF. The full variable domain, completed using reference TRBV5-4 and TRBJ2-6, is ETGVTQSPTHLIKTRGQQVTLRCSSQSGHNTVSWYQQALGQGPQFIFQYYREEENGRGNFPPRFSGLQFPNYSSELNVNALELDDSALYLCASSPSGTVNVLTFGAGSRLTVL.

There are a few counts of this clone. The CDR3 end lies 3 residues beyond the end of the read and is filled in from the germline J gene. The chain is built from TRBV19 and TRBJ1-5; 7 positions agree with TRBD1. The CDR3 runs to 16 residues. The germline gives CDR1 LNHDA, CDR2 SQIVND (reference sequence). With V trimmed by 5 bases and J by 2 bases, 9 bases remained unmatched. CDR3 DNA (partial): TGTGCCAGTAGTGGGGGACAGTGGGTAGGCAATCAGCCC. The encoded protein is CASSGGQWVGNQP. The complete CDR3 reads CASSGGQWVGNQPQHF.

This clone was recorded at least ten times. The missing CDR3 end, 3 residues past where the read stops, is filled in from the germline J gene. The gene calls are TRBV18 and TRBJ2-1; D is possibly TRBD1 or TRBD2 (5 bases each). This CDR3 region has 17 residues. Looked up from germline, CDR1 is KGHSH and CDR2 is LQKENI. V lost 0 bases, J lost 5 bases, and 17 bases lay in between. Here the CDR3 reads CASSPPFQRGENNEQFF. The sequenced part of the CDR3 DNA is TGTGCCAGCTCACCACCGTTTCAGAGGGGCGAGAACAATGAG.

This clone was detected a few times. With the read ending 3 residues before the CDR3 end, the germline J gene is used to fill in that end. This sequence joins TRBV5-1 and TRBJ2-6, with D perhaps matching TRBD1 (6 bases). CDR1 is SGHRS and CDR2 is YFSETQ in the germline V gene. V dropped 1 base and J dropped 1 base, with 21 bases sitting between them. The CDR3 sequence is 20 residues long. CDR3 in amino acids: CASSLFPTGTPRSGANVLTF. CDR3 DNA (partial): TGCGCCAGCAGCTTGTTCCCAACCGGGACACCGAGATCTGGGGCCAACGTC.

In this sample, this clone turned up many times. The CDR3 end lies 3 residues beyond the end of the read and is filled in from the germline J gene. The rearrangement links TRBV6-2 or TRBV6-3 to TRBJ2-5; 8 bases map to TRBD2. The CDR3 runs 14 residues. V trimming: 6 bases; J trimming: 2 bases; junction bases outside the gene matches: 5. Germline V CDR1 and CDR2: MNHEY, SVGEGT. The CDR3 loop is CASRQTSGQETQYF. The CDR3 DNA, read in part, is TGTGCCAGCAGACAAACTAGCGGACAAGAGACC.

This clone was recorded at least ten times. The read ends 3 residues early relative to the CDR3; the germline J gene fills the gap. V is TRBV4-2 and J is TRBJ2-3; 11 bases line up with TRBD2. The CDR3 sequence is 17 residues long. The germline V gene has CDR1 LGHNA and CDR2 YNFKEQ. With 1 base clipped from V and 1 base from J, the junction kept 4 bases outside the gene matches. Partial CDR3 DNA: TGTGCCAGCAGCCAAGGTACTAGCGGGGGCCGCACAGATACG. Its translation is CASSQGTSGGRTDT. The full CDR3 reads CASSQGTSGGRTDTQYF.

This clone was detected many times. The CDR3 end falls 3 residues outside the read, so it is completed with the germline J gene. The chain recombines TRBV5-1 with TRBJ2-4; D may be TRBD1 (6 bases). The CDR3 runs 14 residues. Germline CDR1 SGHRS, CDR2 YFSETQ. V lost 5 bases and J 2 bases, leaving 11 bases between the germline ends. The part of the CDR3 DNA that was read is TGCGCCAGCAGTGAGGGGGAGTCCAAAAACATT. Residues: CASSEGESKNI. The whole CDR3 protein reads CASSEGESKNIQYF.

This clone was counted ten times or more. The sequenced fragment ends 3 residues before the CDR3 boundary, so the rest is inferred from the germline J gene. This chain links TRBV4-1 with TRBJ1-5, with D maybe TRBD1 (5 bases). V was pared by 4 bases and J by 1 base, with 14 bases between. The CDR3 is made up of 16 amino acids. Germline V lookup: CDR1 MGHRA, CDR2 YSYEKL. The sequenced CDR3 bases are TGCGCCAGCAGCCCCGGCAGGGAGTGGAGCAATCAGCCC. Protein sequence: CASSPGREWSNQP. In full, the CDR3 reads CASSPGREWSNQPQHF.

This clone was detected ten times or more. CDR3: CASSSSGVTNEKLFF. Partial CDR3 DNA: TGTGCCAGCAGCTCATCCGGGGTAACTAATGAAAAA. The chain couples TRBV5-6 to TRBJ1-4; D remains ambiguous. The CDR3 goes on 3 residues after the read ends, and that part is filled in from the germline J gene. Germline-derived CDR1 and CDR2 are SGHDT and YYEEEE. The CDR3 consists of 15 residues. Trimming shortened V by 3 bases and J by 1 base, and 10 bases separated the two germline ends. The full variable domain, its missing parts supplied by reference TRBV5-6 and TRBJ1-4, is DAGVTQSPTHLIKTRGQQVTLRCSPKSGHDTVSWYQQALGQGPQFIFQYYEEEERQRGNFPDRFSGHQFPNYSSELNVNALLLGDSALYLCASSSSGVTNEKLFFGSGTQLSVL.